Following are 20 T cell receptor beta chains from one sample sequenced in a study of blood T cell repertoires in COVID-19. TCRdb's table, derived via immunoSEQ multiplex PCR, lists solely in-frame clones and lacks some. Here the sample spans more than 250,000 clones, 89% being singletons. The sample taken for sequencing was peripheral blood. All receptors come from a man younger than 35 who had recovered from COVID-19.

The chain recombines TRBV7-2 with TRBJ1-4; TRBD1 might be the D (5 bases). The germline V gene encodes CDR1 SGHTA and CDR2 FQGNSA. The V end lost 3 bases, the J end lost 1 base, and 15 bases lay between the germline ends. The CDR3 spans 17 residues. CDR3 sequence (DNA): TGTGCCAGCAGCTTCGCCCCCTCGGGACTAACTAATGAAAAACTGTTTTTT. Translating it yields CASSFAPSGLTNEKLFF.

The chain has TRBV2 and TRBJ1-1, with D maybe TRBD1 (5 bases). Germline assignment: CDR1 SNHLY and CDR2 FYNNEI. The CDR3 sequence is 14 residues long. Trimming stripped 7 bases from V and 1 base from J, with 13 bases between. The CDR3 loop is CASTSDTSNTEAFF. DNA for the CDR3: TGTGCCAGCACCTCGGACACCTCGAACACTGAAGCTTTCTTT.

V is TRBV5-5 and J is TRBJ1-2; 12 bases line up with TRBD1. The CDR3 covers 15 residues. Germline-derived CDR1 and CDR2 are SGHKS and YYEKEE (reference sequence). V was pared by 2 bases and J by 4 bases, with 3 bases of the junction left unmatched. The CDR3 nucleotides read TGTGCCAGCAGCTTCCCGGGACAGGGGGCCTATGGCTACACCTTC. Amino acid sequence: CASSFPGQGAYGYTF.

The chain employs TRBV28 and TRBJ2-2; 9 bases agree with TRBD2. The CDR3 totals 16 residues. Per germline, CDR1 MDHEN and CDR2 SYDVKM. J gave up 5 bases and V 4 bases, and 8 bases lay outside the gene matches. For the CDR3, the DNA is TGTGCCAGCAGTTCTCGGACAAGCGGGAGGACCGGGGAGCTGTTTTTT. It yields the protein CASSSRTSGRTGELFF.

The chain joins TRBV4-2 to TRBJ2-1; a possible D gene is TRBD2 (6 bases). Germline values: CDR1 LGHNA, CDR2 YNFKEQ. V gave up 1 base and J gave up 10 bases, with 14 bases separating them. CDR3 length: 14 residues. As DNA, the CDR3 is TGTGCCAGCAGCCAAGTGGTGCGGGGCGGCGAGCAGTTCTTC. Translation: CASSQVVRGGEQFF.

The chain employs TRBV12-3 or TRBV12-4 and TRBJ2-7; perhaps TRBD2 as D (6 bases). The CDR3 totals 13 residues. V was clipped by 5 bases and J by 7 bases, with 15 bases between them. CDR3 coding DNA: TGTGCCAGCAGTGGGGGGACTCGGGCTGAGCAGTACTTC. It translates to CASSGGTRAEQYF.

V and J are TRBV25-1 and TRBJ1-4; D not resolved. The ends were cut back, 2 bases at V and 5 bases at J, with 9 bases in the middle. The CDR3 length is 14 residues. In germline, CDR1 is MGHDK, CDR2 SYGVNS. CDR3 sequence: CASSENRQNEKLFF. DNA of the CDR3: TGTGCCAGCAGTGAAAACAGACAAAATGAAAAACTGTTTTTT.

This chain links TRBV7-2 with TRBJ2-2; TRBD1 might be the D (5 bases). The CDR3 extends over 14 amino acids. The V end was cut by 5 bases, the J end by 5 bases, with 12 bases between. CDR1 and CDR2 from the germline V gene are SGHTA and FQGNSA. DNA of the CDR3: TGTGCCAGCAGCCTCGGTGGGGCTACCGGGGAGCTGTTTTTT. It translates to CASSLGGATGELFF.

Here the CDR3 reads CASSLGLARGENYNEQFF. The CDR3 coding sequence is TGCGCCAGCAGCCTGGGACTAGCGAGGGGGGAAAACTACAATGAGCAGTTCTTC. The chain recombines TRBV4-1 with TRBJ2-1; 10 nucleotides line up with TRBD2. Germline V gene data show CDR1 as MGHRA and CDR2 as YSYEKL. With V trimmed by 4 bases and J by 3 bases, 12 bases remained unmatched. This CDR3 has 18 amino acids.

This clone was seen a few times. The chain links TRBV27 to TRBJ2-2; tentatively, D is TRBD2 (5 bases). Germline V gene lookup returns CDR1 MNHEY and CDR2 SMNVEV (reference sequence). The CDR3 spans 12 residues. Trimming removed 6 bases at V and 4 bases at J, with 6 bases between. In DNA form, the CDR3 reads TGTGCCAGCAGGCGGGCCACCGGGGAGCTGTTTTTT. This codes for CASRRATGELFF.

This chain connects TRBV6-5 to TRBJ1-1; D is perhaps TRBD1 (5 bases). Trimming took off 4 bases at V and 5 bases at J, with 14 bases between the two ends. CDR1 is MNHEY, CDR2 SVGAGI, per germline. CDR3 length: 14 amino acids. For the CDR3, the DNA is TGTGCCAGCAGTTTATTAATAGGGGTGACTGAAGCTTTCTTT. Translating it yields CASSLLIGVTEAFF.

Concerning this clone: At the DNA level, this CDR3 is encoded by other sequences in the same sample as well. V gene TRBV6-5 combines with J gene TRBJ1-1, with TRBD1 matching over 7 bases. Per germline, CDR1 MNHEY and CDR2 SVGAGI. The CDR3 extends over 14 amino acids. V was pared by 4 bases and J by 0 bases, with 2 bases of the junction left unmatched. The CDR3 DNA is TGTGCCAGCAGTTTCAGGGGGTTGAACACTGAAGCTTTCTTT. Translated, it gives CASSFRGLNTEAFF.

This sequence joins TRBV6-2 or TRBV6-3 and TRBJ1-6, with 8 bases fitting TRBD1. Germline V gene data show CDR1 as MNHEY and CDR2 as SVGEGT. After removal of 3 bases from V and 10 bases from J, the junction contained 5 bases not matched to a gene. CDR3 length: 14 residues. The CDR3 loop is CASSYTGQGSPLHF. CDR3 in DNA: TGTGCCAGCAGTTATACCGGACAGGGCTCACCCCTCCACTTT.

This clone came up a few times. The chain employs TRBV6-5 and TRBJ1-5, with 9 positions matching TRBD1. CDR3 size: 15 residues. CDR1 and CDR2 from the germline V gene are MNHEY and SVGAGI. V trimming: 6 bases; J trimming: 6 bases; junction bases outside the gene matches: 9. The CDR3 reads CASRPSGTGSQPQHF. CDR3 in DNA: TGTGCCAGCAGACCTTCCGGGACAGGGTCTCAGCCCCAGCATTTT.

This chain connects TRBV27 to TRBJ2-4; D is undetermined. Germline CDR1 reads MNHEY; CDR2 reads SMNVEV (reference sequence). Trimming stripped 6 bases from V and 0 bases from J, with 9 bases between. The CDR3 covers 14 residues. The CDR3 here is CASSPARAKNIQYF. In nucleotides, the CDR3 is TGTGCCAGCAGCCCCGCGAGAGCCAAAAACATTCAGTACTTC.

The CDR3 coding sequence is TGTGCCAGTAGTATCGACAGGCAAAGCTTGAACACTGAAGCTTTCTTT. Protein product: CASSIDRQSLNTEAFF. J is TRBJ1-1 and V is TRBV19; D is possibly TRBD1 (6 bases). The length of the CDR3 is 16 residues. V was trimmed by 3 bases and J by 0 bases, leaving 14 bases between them. Germline loops: CDR1 LNHDA, CDR2 SQIVND (reference sequence).

J is TRBJ2-7 and V is TRBV12-3 or TRBV12-4; the D is unclear. Trimming removed 1 base at V and 2 bases at J, with 3 bases between. The CDR3 is made up of 12 amino acids. This CDR3 is CASSLGTYEQYF. CDR3 DNA: TGTGCCAGCAGTTTAGGTACCTACGAGCAGTACTTC.

J is TRBJ2-7 and V is TRBV24-1; TRBD2 is a possible D gene (6 bases). V lost 4 bases to trimming and J lost 9 bases, with 21 bases between them. The V gene's germline CDR1 is KGHDR and CDR2 SFDVKD. This CDR3 spans 15 amino acids. The CDR3 spells CATSEPGLLKRRQYF. Here the CDR3 DNA reads TGTGCCACCAGTGAACCGGGACTTCTAAAACGGAGGCAGTACTTC.

A word on this clone: Other DNA sequences in the same sample also yield this CDR3. This chain uses TRBV3-1 (or the pseudogene TRBV3-2) with TRBJ1-1; D might be TRBD1 (5 bases). Trimming stripped 0 bases from V and 5 bases from J, with 7 bases between. Germline CDR1 and CDR2: LGHDT and YNNKEL (reference sequence). The CDR3 length is 13 residues. CDR3: CASSQEGGTEAFF. The CDR3, as DNA: TGTGCCAGCAGCCAAGAGGGGGGAACTGAAGCTTTCTTT.

This clone was detected once. The CDR3 nucleotides are TGTGCCAGCAGTTACGCCGGCGGGACAGATACGCAGTATTTT. It specifies CASSYAGGTDTQYF. The chain joins TRBV6-9 to TRBJ2-3, with D perhaps TRBD2 (5 bases). This CDR3 contains 14 residues. V was pared by 3 bases and J by 3 bases, with 10 bases between. In germline, CDR1 is MNHGY, CDR2 SVAAGI.